This TCR beta chain was documented in a study of prognosis after radiotherapy for stage I lung cancer. Trimming left V 3 bases short and J 3 bases short, with 18 bases between. The CDR3 sequence is 16 residues long. From genomic DNA, TCR beta CDR3 was amplified by two-round multiplex PCR. Gene-specific TRBV and TRBJ primers were used in PCR round one. TCRdb reprocessed the multiplex PCR reads via MiXCR and lists one record per CDR3 protein. In the table there are more than 9,000 distinct CDR3 sequences, roughly 56% of which are singletons. The sample consisted of PBMCs, taken before or after stereotactic body radiation therapy (not recorded which). This TCR came from a donor at least 50 years old with non-small cell lung cancer. The chain uses TRBV12-3 or TRBV12-4 and TRBJ2-7; TRBD1 is a possible D gene (6 bases). The DNA for the CDR3 is TGTGCCAGCAGTTTTTGGTCAGGGGACGCCGGCTACGAGCAGTACTTC. Translated, it gives CASSFWSGDAGYEQYF.